These 2 T cell receptor beta chains came from one sample sequenced in a study of CD8 T cells in Susac syndrome. RNA totalling about 0.5 to 1 ug underwent reverse transcription with random hexamers. Each CDR3 protein gets one entry after TCRdb re-called the immunoSEQ multiplex PCR reads with MiXCR. Altogether about 150,000 distinct CDR3 sequences are present, about 95% being singletons, with the ten largest covering about 0.11%. The specimen sequenced was CD4+ T cells from PBMCs. The receptors originated from a human donor with multiple sclerosis.

V usage is TRBV7-6 and J usage is TRBJ2-1; D perhaps matches TRBD1 (6 bases). This CDR3 has 16 amino acids. V was cut by 1 base and J by 10 bases, with 20 bases left in between. Germline values: CDR1 SGHVS, CDR2 FNYEAQ. This chain's CDR3 is CASSLGGMTGLREQFF. CDR3 coding DNA: TGTGCCAGCAGCTTAGGTGGGATGACAGGCCTCAGGGAGCAGTTCTTC.

The chain is built from TRBV10-3 and TRBJ2-5; TRBD2 aligns across 7 bases. Germline loops: CDR1 ENHRY, CDR2 SYGVKD. This CDR3 comprises 14 residues. V gave up 0 bases and J gave up 3 bases; unmatched junction bases: 1. CDR3 nucleotides: TGTGCCATCAGTGAGTCAGGGAGGGAAGAGACCCAGTACTTC. Translating it yields CAISESGREETQYF.